One and the same sample provided the 23 T cell receptor beta chains below, sequenced in a study of T cells in Graves' hyperthyroidism and ophthalmopathy. TCR beta CDR3 regions were amplified from RNA. A first-round RT-PCR of the TCR CDR3 used the HTBI primer set. TCRdb recomputed calls from the multiplex PCR reads with MiXCR, one row per CDR3 protein. The sample yields about 640,000 distinct CDR3 sequences, less than 25% seen once. Sequences were obtained from blood. These receptors all stem from a man under 40 with Graves' ophthalmopathy.

The chain links TRBV6-2 or TRBV6-3 to TRBJ1-1; D is possibly TRBD1 (6 bases). The V end was cut by 6 bases, the J end by 1 base, with 12 bases between. Germline V CDR1 and CDR2: MNHEY, SVGEGT. The CDR3 extends over 14 amino acids. CDR3 loop: CASRSRGWNTEAFF. The CDR3 DNA reads TGTGCCAGCAGGAGCAGGGGTTGGAACACTGAAGCTTTCTTT.

This clonotype occurred many times. V is TRBV3-1 and J is TRBJ2-7, with unresolved D. V was pared by 0 bases and J by 6 bases, with 12 bases between. CDR3 size: 14 residues. Germline V gene lookup returns CDR1 LGHDT and CDR2 YNNKEL (reference sequence). CDR3 DNA sequence: TGTGCCAGCAGCCAAGATCGGGCGGTTGGCGAGCAGTACTTC. Its protein is CASSQDRAVGEQYF.

Ten or more counts support this clonotype. The rearrangement links TRBV12-3 or TRBV12-4 to TRBJ2-3; 11 bases line up with TRBD2. The CDR3 runs to 16 residues. V was pared by 6 bases and J by 0 bases, with 5 bases of the junction left unmatched. The CDR3 DNA follows: TGTGCCAGCAGCACCGGGACTAGCGGAAGCACAGATACGCAGTATTTT. Translated: CASSTGTSGSTDTQYF.

In this sample, this clonotype turned up many times. The chain is built from TRBV6-2 or TRBV6-3 and TRBJ2-1, with D hard to call. CDR1 MNHEY and CDR2 SVGEGT come from the germline V gene. V was trimmed by 1 base and J by 0 bases, leaving 13 bases between them. This CDR3 is 17 amino acids long. Here the CDR3 reads CASSYYLRLSSYNEQFF. The CDR3 nucleotides are TGTGCCAGCAGTTACTATTTGAGATTGAGCTCCTACAATGAGCAGTTCTTC.

This clonotype was observed many times. J is TRBJ2-1 and V is TRBV7-8; D is possibly TRBD2 (5 bases). The CDR3 runs 17 residues. V was shortened by 2 bases and J by 5 bases, with 19 bases between the two germline ends. Germline assignment: CDR1 SGHVS and CDR2 FQNEAQ. CDR3 coding DNA: TGTGCCAGCAGCTTAACTCTCTTCCCGGGGAGCGACAATGAGCAGTTCTTC. Translated, it gives CASSLTLFPGSDNEQFF.

This clonotype occurred a few times. The chain employs TRBV7-9 and TRBJ1-1; D is uncertain. Germline CDR1 reads SEHNR; CDR2 reads FQNEAQ (reference sequence). Trimming took off 2 bases at V and 1 base at J, with 11 bases between the two ends. CDR3 length: 15 residues. DNA of the CDR3: TGTGCCAGCAGCTTAAGTTCGACGGCGAACACTGAAGCTTTCTTT. Translating it yields CASSLSSTANTEAFF.

The chain recombines TRBV28 with TRBJ2-7; D gene unclear. CDR1 is MDHEN and CDR2 is SYDVKM in the germline V gene. V lost 3 bases and J 2 bases, leaving 8 bases between the germline ends. The CDR3 is made up of 13 amino acids. CDR3 in DNA: TGTGCCAGCAGTTTTTTCGGAACCTACGAGCAGTACTTC. It translates to CASSFFGTYEQYF.

This clonotype occurred many times. The gene calls are TRBV28 and TRBJ2-5; D gene ambiguous. Looked up from germline, CDR1 is MDHEN and CDR2 is SYDVKM. The CDR3 extends over 16 amino acids. Trimming took off 6 bases at V and 2 bases at J, with 19 bases between the two ends. DNA for the CDR3: TGTGCCAGCAGCTACCCCCAAGGCGGTATTCAAGAGACCCAGTACTTC. It translates to CASSYPQGGIQETQYF.

The chain recombines TRBV7-2 with TRBJ2-1, with 8 bases that match TRBD2. CDR1 is SGHTA and CDR2 is FQGNSA in the germline V gene. With V trimmed by 5 bases and J by 6 bases, 9 bases remained unmatched. CDR3 length: 15 amino acids. The DNA of the CDR3 is TGTGCCAGCAGCCTATCACCGGGACTAGGCAATGAGCAGTTCTTC. Protein sequence: CASSLSPGLGNEQFF.

This clonotype came up many times. J is TRBJ1-5 and V is TRBV28; 7 bases fit TRBD1. This CDR3 comprises 16 residues. J lost 6 bases, V lost 3 bases, and 11 bases had no gene match. Germline-derived CDR1 and CDR2 are MDHEN and SYDVKM. The DNA for the CDR3 is TGTGCCAGCAGTTTCTTGGACAGGCCCCGGTCTCAGCCCCAGCATTTT. This translates into CASSFLDRPRSQPQHF.

The CDR3 coding sequence is TGTGCCAGCGGCCCTGGGACTGGACGCACAGATACGCAGTATTTT. This encodes CASGPGTGRTDTQYF. J is TRBJ2-3 and V is TRBV9; a weak D match, TRBD2 (6 bases). Between the trimmed V and J ends, which lost 7 bases and 1 base, there was a span of 16 bases. This CDR3 is 15 amino acids long. CDR1 and CDR2 (germline): SGDLS, YYNGEE.

Turning to this clonotype: A much larger clone lies one base from this, so it may be a read error. The rearrangement joins TRBV20-1 to TRBJ2-7, with D possibly called TRBD1 or TRBD2 (5 bases each). Trimming cost V 4 bases and J 1 base, with 14 bases left between them. Looked up from germline, CDR1 is DFQATT and CDR2 is SNEGSKA (reference sequence). The CDR3 spans 14 residues. The CDR3 coding sequence is TGCAGTGCTAAAGGGGACGGGATGTCCTACGAGCAGTACTTC. It codes for CSAKGDGMSYEQYF.

CDR3 region: CAINDQGAFYEQYF. The DNA for the CDR3 is TGTGCCATCAACGATCAGGGGGCTTTCTACGAGCAGTACTTC. J is TRBJ2-7 and V is TRBV10-3, with TRBD1 identical over 8 bases. This CDR3 region has 14 residues. J was trimmed by 3 bases and V by 7 bases; bases with no gene match: 8. The germline V gene has CDR1 ENHRY and CDR2 SYGVKD.

This clonotype was seen a handful of times. The V gene is TRBV28, the J gene TRBJ2-5; TRBD2 matches at 12 bases. CDR3 length: 16 amino acids. Germline CDR1 and CDR2: MDHEN and SYDVKM. Trimming at V came to 6 bases and at J to 5 bases, leaving 10 bases not matched to a gene. In nucleotides, the CDR3 is TGTGCCAGCAGCCGCCGTGGACTAGCGGGGAGGGAGACCCAGTACTTC. It encodes CASSRRGLAGRETQYF.

The genes are TRBV9 and TRBJ2-5; TRBD2 might be the D (6 bases). The length of the CDR3 is 16 residues. V was pared by 0 bases and J by 5 bases, with 17 bases between. CDR1 SGDLS and CDR2 YYNGEE come from the germline V gene. The CDR3 region has the DNA TGTGCCAGCAGCGTAGAGGCCTCCCGGAGGGCGGAGACCCAGTACTTC. Its protein product is CASSVEASRRAETQYF.

The chain uses TRBV13 and TRBJ1-6, with D perhaps TRBD1 (5 bases). With 4 bases removed from V and 5 bases from J, the gap between germline ends came to 15 bases. This CDR3 comprises 16 residues. Germline V gene sequence: CDR1 PRHDT, CDR2 FYEKMQ (reference sequence). The DNA for the CDR3 is TGTGCCAGCAGCTCGGGACCCGGCCAGGATAATTCACCCCTCCACTTT. Translated, it gives CASSSGPGQDNSPLHF. The full variable domain, in which reference TRBV13 and TRBJ1-6 provide the parts outside the CDR3, is AAGVIQSPRHLIKEKRETATLKCYPIPRHDTVYWYQQGPGQDPQFLISFYEKMQSDKGSIPDRFSAQQFSDYHSELNMSSLELGDSALYFCASSSGPGQDNSPLHFGNGTRLTVT.

The chain combines TRBV9 with TRBJ2-1, with 7 nucleotides matching TRBD2. The V gene end was trimmed by 3 bases and the J gene end by 4 bases; junction bases not matched to a gene: 4. The CDR3 is 14 amino acids. Per the germline V gene, CDR1 is SGDLS and CDR2 is YYNGEE. Written as DNA, the CDR3 is TGTGCCAGCAGCGCCGGGAGGATATACAATGAGCAGTTCTTC. Translation: CASSAGRIYNEQFF.

This clonotype was seen many times. V is TRBV3-1 and J is TRBJ1-1; 8 nucleotides line up with TRBD1. The CDR3 has 14 amino acids. Losses at the gene ends were 4 bases for V and 1 base for J; bases not matched to a gene: 2. CDR1 is LGHDT, CDR2 YNNKEL, per germline (reference sequence). The CDR3 loop reads CASSRTGTNTEAFF. The CDR3 DNA reads as TGTGCCAGCAGCCGGACAGGGACGAACACTGAAGCTTTCTTT.

This rearrangement joins TRBV19 to TRBJ2-1, with D possibly TRBD2 on 6 matching bases. V gave up 7 bases and J gave up 6 bases, with 13 bases separating them. The CDR3 is made up of 13 amino acids. Germline-derived CDR1 and CDR2 are LNHDA and SQIVND (reference sequence). The CDR3 DNA reads TGTGCCAGTACGGGAGTGGTGGTCAATGAGCAGTTCTTC. Amino acids: CASTGVVVNEQFF. The full variable domain, completed using reference TRBV19 and TRBJ2-1, is DGGITQSPKYLFRKEGQNVTLSCEQNLNHDAMYWYRQDPGQGLRLIYYSQIVNDFQKGDIAEGYSVSREKKESFPLTVTSAQKNPTAFYLCASTGVVVNEQFFGPGTRLTVL.

The chain has TRBV18 and TRBJ1-1; no firm D call. CDR3 length: 14 residues. Germline V gene sequence: CDR1 KGHSH, CDR2 LQKENI. The ends were cut back, 1 base at V and 1 base at J, with 7 bases in the middle. CDR3 protein: CASSPLQKNTEAFF. The CDR3 DNA reads as TGTGCCAGCTCACCACTGCAGAAGAACACTGAAGCTTTCTTT.

This clonotype was observed at least ten times. The V and J genes are TRBV9 and TRBJ2-7; the D gene could be TRBD1 or TRBD2 (5 bases each). Germline V gene sequence: CDR1 SGDLS, CDR2 YYNGEE. V lost 3 bases and J 4 bases, leaving 14 bases between the germline ends. The CDR3 runs to 14 residues. CDR3 region: CASSARDGVYEQYF. The CDR3 DNA sequence: TGTGCCAGCAGCGCCCGGGACGGAGTTTACGAGCAGTACTTC.

This clonotype was counted ten times or more. The chain links TRBV2 to TRBJ2-7; D might be TRBD1 (5 bases). V was trimmed by 0 bases and J by 1 base, leaving 10 bases between them. The germline V gene encodes CDR1 SNHLY and CDR2 FYNNEI. CDR3 length: 15 amino acids. CDR3 in amino acids: CASSEALTDSYEQYF. CDR3 coding DNA: TGTGCCAGCAGTGAAGCCCTGACAGATTCCTACGAGCAGTACTTC. The variable domain in full, with the rest retrieved from reference TRBV2 and TRBJ2-7, is EPEVTQTPSHQVTQMGQEVILRCVPISNHLYFYWYRQILGQKVEFLVSFYNNEISEKSEIFDDQFSVERPDGSNFTLKIRSTKLEDSAMYFCASSEALTDSYEQYFGPGTRLTVT.

The chain joins TRBV5-6 to TRBJ1-4; TRBD1 is a possible D gene (6 bases). The CDR3 consists of 15 residues. V gave up 4 bases and J gave up 7 bases, with 17 bases separating them. Germline V gene sequence: CDR1 SGHDT, CDR2 YYEEEE. CDR3 region: CASSPQVGAGEKLFF. In DNA form, the CDR3 reads TGTGCCAGCAGCCCACAGGTGGGGGCCGGTGAAAAACTGTTTTTT.